This entry lists 21 T cell receptor beta chains sequenced from one sample in a study of shared clonotypes between healthy human individuals. Assay: immunoSEQ multiplex PCR; the TCRdb copy retains only in-frame clones and omits some. The table lists about 1.1 million clones, about 80% of them singletons. Sequences were obtained from memory CD4+ T cells from PBMCs. Subset defined: CD45RA-negative fraction. Receptors originate from a man aged 18 to 29 in good health. Some clones in this sample may be carry-over from other donors' samples.

This chain links TRBV7-3 with TRBJ1-2; no reliable D call. This CDR3 is 13 amino acids long. V lost 2 bases to trimming and J lost 8 bases, with 12 bases between them. Looked up from germline, CDR1 is SGHTA and CDR2 is FQGTGA. The CDR3 loop is CASSLGESSGYTF. In nucleotides, the CDR3 is TGTGCCAGCAGCTTAGGCGAATCTAGCGGCTACACCTTC.

This clone was picked up many times. J is TRBJ1-2 and V is TRBV29-1; 8 nucleotides align to TRBD1. V trimming: 4 bases; J trimming: 7 bases; junction bases outside the gene matches: 8. The germline gives CDR1 SQVTM, CDR2 ANQGSEA. The CDR3 has 13 residues. The CDR3 DNA is TGCAGCGTTGTAGGCGACAGGGGCGGTGGCTACACCTTC. This gives the protein CSVVGDRGGGYTF.

The V call is TRBV19, the J call TRBJ2-2, with D uncertain. Germline V gene lookup returns CDR1 LNHDA and CDR2 SQIVND (reference sequence). V was clipped by 9 bases and J by 0 bases, with 8 bases between them. The CDR3 loop spans 13 amino acids. The CDR3 region is CASADANTGELFF. DNA for the CDR3: TGTGCCAGCGCAGACGCGAACACCGGGGAGCTGTTTTTT.

This rearrangement joins TRBV29-1 to TRBJ2-7, with 7 bases that match TRBD2. The CDR3 has 14 residues. Germline V gene data show CDR1 as SQVTM and CDR2 as ANQGSEA. The trim removed 7 bases at V and 1 base at J, leaving 10 bases unmatched. The CDR3 region is CSAARGLPSYEQYF. The CDR3 coding sequence is TGCAGCGCCGCTAGGGGACTACCTTCCTACGAGCAGTACTTC.

A word on this clone: Distinct nucleotide sequences in the sample also encode this CDR3. This chain joins TRBV5-4 and TRBJ1-4; D is unresolved. Germline CDR1 reads SGHNT; CDR2 reads YYREEE (reference sequence). The CDR3 covers 12 residues. The V gene lost 3 bases and the J gene lost 0 bases, with 0 bases spanning the gap. CDR3 nucleotides: TGTGCCAGCAGCTCAACTAATGAAAAACTGTTTTTT. This encodes CASSSTNEKLFF.

The rearrangement uses TRBV18 and TRBJ1-3; D remains ambiguous. Germline loops: CDR1 KGHSH, CDR2 LQKENI. Trimming took 2 bases from V and 0 from J, leaving 11 bases between them. CDR3 size: 16 residues. This chain's CDR3 is CASSPTVLNSGNTIYF. In nucleotides, the CDR3 is TGTGCCAGCTCACCAACAGTGTTGAACTCTGGAAACACCATATATTTT.

Notes on this clone: The same CDR3 arises from other DNA sequences in this sample as well. This rearrangement joins TRBV2 to TRBJ2-1; 12 bases are shared with TRBD2. Germline V lookup: CDR1 SNHLY, CDR2 FYNNEI. V lost 4 bases, J lost 3 bases, and 1 base stayed unmatched. The CDR3 contains 15 residues. Here the CDR3 reads CASSGGLAGYNEQFF. The DNA of the CDR3 is TGTGCCAGCAGTGGGGGACTAGCGGGCTACAATGAGCAGTTCTTC.

The chain couples TRBV5-1 to TRBJ2-3, with 12 bases aligning to TRBD2. This CDR3 has 16 amino acids. V was clipped by 4 bases and J by 0 bases; unmatched bases: 3. In germline, CDR1 is SGHRS, CDR2 YFSETQ. The CDR3 nucleotides read TGCGCCAGCAGCCGGACTAGCGGGGCCAGCACAGATACGCAGTATTTT. This encodes CASSRTSGASTDTQYF.

The chain carries TRBV19 and TRBJ1-2; no reliable D call. The CDR3 consists of 15 residues. Germline lookup yields CDR1 LNHDA and CDR2 SQIVND (reference sequence). The germline V and J ends were trimmed by 6 bases and 4 bases, with 18 bases remaining between them. The CDR3 DNA is TGTGCCAGTAGCACTCTTGACGGAGATGTCTATGGCTACACCTTC. This sequence encodes CASSTLDGDVYGYTF.

With regard to this clone: Other DNA sequences in this sample translate to the same CDR3. The genes are TRBV7-2 and TRBJ1-5; D gene unclear. Germline V gene data show CDR1 as SGHTA and CDR2 as FQGNSA. V gave up 2 bases and J gave up 1 base, with 3 bases separating them. The CDR3 spans 13 residues. CDR3 amino acids: CASSLSSNQPQHF. The CDR3 nucleotides are TGTGCCAGCAGCTTATCGAGCAATCAGCCCCAGCATTTT. Using reference TRBV7-2 and TRBJ1-5 for the parts outside the CDR3, the full variable domain is GAGVSQSPSNKVTEKGKDVELRCDPISGHTALYWYRQSLGQGLEFLIYFQGNSAPDKSGLPSDRFSAERTGGSVSTLTIQRTQQEDSAVYLCASSLSSNQPQHFGDGTRLSIL.

This clone was seen a few times. The gene calls are TRBV5-1 and TRBJ2-7; TRBD2 matches 12 bases. Germline lookup yields CDR1 SGHRS and CDR2 YFSETQ. Trimming took 4 bases from V and 2 from J; bases not matched to a gene: 7. This CDR3 comprises 16 residues. The CDR3 region has the DNA TGCGCCAGCAGCCCGGCCGCTAGCGGGAGGGCCTACGAGCAGTACTTC. Its protein is CASSPAASGRAYEQYF.

This chain links TRBV4-2 with TRBJ1-3; D is uncertain. Germline CDR1 and CDR2: LGHNA and YNFKEQ. This CDR3 has 12 amino acids. With 6 bases removed from V and 3 bases from J, the gap between germline ends came to 6 bases. This CDR3 reads CASRPGGNTIYF. As DNA, the CDR3 is TGTGCCAGCAGACCCGGTGGAAACACCATATATTTT.

The chain recombines TRBV28 with TRBJ2-3; maybe TRBD2 (6 bases). Germline V gene data show CDR1 as MDHEN and CDR2 as SYDVKM. The CDR3 runs to 15 residues. V shed 5 bases and J shed 2 bases, with 14 bases lying between them. CDR3 residues: CASSGAGGNTDTQYF. The CDR3 bases are TGTGCCAGCAGTGGGGCCGGCGGGAACACAGATACGCAGTATTTT.

This rearrangement joins TRBV2 to TRBJ2-1, with 9 positions matching TRBD2. The CDR3 sequence is 17 residues long. Germline V gene data show CDR1 as SNHLY and CDR2 as FYNNEI. After removal of 6 bases from V and 0 bases from J, the junction contained 9 bases not matched to a gene. The CDR3 is CASRIGTSRRSYNEQFF. For the CDR3, the DNA is TGTGCCAGCAGGATCGGGACTAGCCGACGCTCCTACAATGAGCAGTTCTTC. Supplemented by reference TRBV2 and TRBJ2-1, the full variable domain reads EPEVTQTPSHQVTQMGQEVILRCVPISNHLYFYWYRQILGQKVEFLVSFYNNEISEKSEIFDDQFSVERPDGSNFTLKIRSTKLEDSAMYFCASRIGTSRRSYNEQFFGPGTRLTVL.

The CDR3 coding sequence is TGCGCCAGCAGCCAAACCGGGGTAGGGGGCTGGGGCTACACCTTC. It encodes CASSQTGVGGWGYTF. The V and J genes are TRBV4-1 and TRBJ1-2; 7 bases map to TRBD1. Germline CDR1 MGHRA, CDR2 YSYEKL. The CDR3 is 15 residues long. The V segment lost 2 bases and the J segment 8 bases; nucleotides outside the gene matches: 11.

This sequence joins TRBV5-1 and TRBJ1-3, with D uncertain. In germline, CDR1 is SGHRS, CDR2 YFSETQ. The CDR3 totals 15 residues. V shed 1 base and J shed 0 bases, with 8 bases lying between them. CDR3 residues: CASSLSSVSGNTIYF. CDR3 nucleotide sequence: TGCGCCAGCAGCTTGTCTAGCGTCTCTGGAAACACCATATATTTT.

This clone was observed a handful of times. This rearrangement joins TRBV9 to TRBJ2-7; no clear D. The CDR3 is made up of 15 amino acids. V lost 0 bases and J lost 2, with 12 bases in between. The V gene's germline CDR1 is SGDLS and CDR2 YYNGEE. The CDR3 region is CASSVEGSAPYEQYF. The CDR3 coding sequence is TGTGCCAGCAGCGTAGAGGGCAGCGCTCCCTACGAGCAGTACTTC.

The chain carries TRBV28 and TRBJ2-4, with 7 bases identical to TRBD2. This CDR3 spans 16 amino acids. Trimming at V came to 5 bases and at J to 0 bases, leaving 7 bases not matched to a gene. Germline loops: CDR1 MDHEN, CDR2 SYDVKM. The CDR3 DNA reads TGTGCCAGCAGTGTGGGAGGGGCCTCAGCCAAAAACATTCAGTACTTC. It encodes CASSVGGASAKNIQYF.

The rearrangement joins TRBV28 to TRBJ2-5; 7 bases map to TRBD2. There are 12 residues in the CDR3. J gave up 9 bases and V 1 base, and 2 bases lay outside the gene matches. Germline values: CDR1 MDHEN, CDR2 SYDVKM. For the CDR3, the DNA is TGTGCCAGCAGTTTATACCGGGGGGCCCAGTACTTC. It specifies CASSLYRGAQYF.

This clone is a singleton in its sample. This chain uses TRBV5-1 with TRBJ2-2, with TRBD2 identical over 9 bases. Looked up from germline, CDR1 is SGHRS and CDR2 is YFSETQ. Trimming removed 4 bases from V and 6 bases from J; junction bases left unmatched: 4. There are 14 residues in the CDR3. This CDR3 is CASSVLAGSGELFF. As DNA, the CDR3 is TGCGCCAGCAGCGTCCTAGCGGGATCCGGGGAGCTGTTTTTT.

The chain couples TRBV11-2 to TRBJ2-1, with 13 positions matching TRBD2. Germline V lookup: CDR1 SGHAT, CDR2 FQNNGV. The ends lost 5 bases at V and 7 bases at J; junction bases unmatched: 5. This CDR3 spans 15 amino acids. The CDR3 DNA sequence: TGTGCCAGCAGCGCCGGGACTAGCGGGATAAATGAGCAGTTCTTC. Protein product: CASSAGTSGINEQFF.